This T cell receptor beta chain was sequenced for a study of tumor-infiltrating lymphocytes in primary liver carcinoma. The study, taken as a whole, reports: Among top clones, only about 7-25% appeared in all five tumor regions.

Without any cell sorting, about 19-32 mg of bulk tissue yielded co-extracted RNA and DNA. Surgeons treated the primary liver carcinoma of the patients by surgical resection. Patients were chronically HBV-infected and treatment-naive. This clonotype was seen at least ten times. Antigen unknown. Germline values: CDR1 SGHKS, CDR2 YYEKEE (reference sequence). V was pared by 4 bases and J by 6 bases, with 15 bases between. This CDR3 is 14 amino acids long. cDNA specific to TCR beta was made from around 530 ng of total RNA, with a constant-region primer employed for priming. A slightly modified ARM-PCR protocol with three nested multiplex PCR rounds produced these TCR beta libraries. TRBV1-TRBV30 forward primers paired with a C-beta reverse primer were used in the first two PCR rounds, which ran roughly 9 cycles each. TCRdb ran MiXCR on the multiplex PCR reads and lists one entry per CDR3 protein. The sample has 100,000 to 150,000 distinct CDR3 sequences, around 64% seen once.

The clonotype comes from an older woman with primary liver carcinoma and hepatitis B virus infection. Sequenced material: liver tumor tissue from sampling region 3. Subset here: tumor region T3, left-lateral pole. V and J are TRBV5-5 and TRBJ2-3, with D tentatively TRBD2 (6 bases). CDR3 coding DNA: TGTGCCAGCAGCCCGCGGGACGGGATTGATACGCAGTATTTT. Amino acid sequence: CASSPRDGIDTQYF.